The source of this TCR beta chain is a study of identical twins. Germline trimming cut 1 base from V and 2 bases from J; bases unmatched to any gene: 6. Germline V lookup: CDR1 DFQATT, CDR2 SNEGSKA (reference sequence). This CDR3 is 15 amino acids long. A word on this clonotype: Its target is unknown.

Findings and caveats of the study: Insertions were reduced in abundant cord blood beta clonotypes but not in memory repertoires.

TCRdb used MiXCR to reprocess the 5' RACE reads, holding one entry per CDR3 protein. The sample carries 1.5 million to 2 million distinct CDR3 sequences, about 30% recorded once. Sequencing was carried out using cord blood. V usage is TRBV20-1 and J usage is TRBJ2-7; 9 bases are a match to TRBD2. This TCR was recovered from a newborn girl in good health. The CDR3 coding sequence is TGCAGTGCTAGAGTAGGCGGGAGGGCCCCCTACGAGCAGTACTTC. Translating it yields CSARVGGRAPYEQYF.